This TCR beta chain is drawn from a study of CD8 T cells in ankylosing spondylitis. Findings and limits, study-wide: Disease-linked clones were reportedly significantly enriched in matched ankylosing spondylitis synovial fluid. Roughly eight highly homologous variants made up a TCR beta motif that seemed to typify ankylosing spondylitis blood.

Library preparation for TCR beta used quantitative 5'-RACE with molecular barcodes. One entry per CDR3 protein results from TCRdb running MiXCR on the 5' RACE reads. The data show about 450,000 distinct CDR3 sequences, about 24% seen once. In this sample, this clonotype turned up a few times. Its antigen remains unidentified. Germline-derived CDR1 and CDR2 are SGHVS and FNYEAQ. V trimming: 5 bases; J trimming: 0 bases; junction bases outside the gene matches: 4. CDR3 length: 14 residues. Sequencing input: blood, either unsorted or a sorted T cell fraction (not recorded which). The receptor comes from a male donor with ankylosing spondylitis. V usage is TRBV7-6 and J usage is TRBJ2-7, with TRBD1 identical over 7 bases. The CDR3 DNA is TGTGCCAGCAGCCAACAGGGGAACTCCTACGAGCAGTACTTC. Residues: CASSQQGNSYEQYF.